This note documents a single T cell receptor beta chain sequence. This clone's antigen is unknown. TCR beta chain deep sequencing was performed with the immunoSEQ assay. The original pipeline was this. Clonotype frequencies were computed using only productive TCR beta rearrangements. TCRdb provides this immuneACCESS table in a form limited to in-frame rearrangements. Some clones are lacking; in checked studies, under half of them reflect an unresolved V gene, and why the rest are absent is not known. The V and J calls and clone size are taken from that table; D and trimming were inferred from the DNA. The table kept for this sample lists approximately 27,000 clones. Of the sample, approximately 2% falls within the top ten clones. These data come from a study of TET2 disruption in CD19-targeted CAR T cells (dated by TCRdb to the late 2010s). Notes on the research overall: Sample numbers were set by the original clinical trial design and sample availability, with no additional inclusion criteria.

General findings and caveats noted by the study authors: The conclusions about the patient's CAR T cells were based on extensive analysis of only one subject.

The sample's treatment or condition label, in plain terms: autologous CTL019 cells: CD19 CAR with 4-1BB and CD3 zeta domains. TCR zeta and 4-1BB costimulatory signaling domains were incorporated into the CD19 CAR. T cells for CTL019 manufacturing were collected from peripheral blood by leukapheresis. The DNeasy Blood and Tissue Kit was used to extract genomic DNA from pre-infusion T cells, peripheral blood, or sorted post-infusion T cells. The input for sequencing was CD8- CAR+ T cells sorted from cultured blood T cells, taken for CD19 CAR T cell therapy. Per the publication, the cell subset or site label means: CD8-negative CAR-positive T cells from the infusion product. The sequence came from a man in his sixties or seventies with chronic lymphocytic leukemia.

The CDR3 region has the sequence CASSLNSSRQPQHF. CDR3 bases read: TGTGCCAGTAGTTTGAACAGTTCAAGACAGCCC. This receptor chain uses TRBV19 and TRBJ1-5, with no confidently assigned D gene. The read halts 3 residues ahead of the CDR3 end, with the missing end drawn from the germline J gene. The CDR3 covers 14 residues, taking in both the cysteine and the phenylalanine. Part of the CDR3 DNA is given, 33 bases translated from base 1. CDR1 and CDR2, per the germline V gene (reference sequence), are LNHDA and SQIVND. A distance of 15 bases separates the germline ends of V and J, which lose 5 bases and 7 bases respectively.